One sample yielded the 10 T cell receptor beta chains listed below, sequenced in a study of shared T cell receptors in the human thymus. TCRdb keeps only in-frame clones here, not all; method: immunoSEQ multiplex PCR. The repertoire holds hundreds of thousands of clones, with approximately 89% as singletons. This sample also appeared in a second study, on human thymus T cells.

The sequencing sample was made of thymocytes. These receptors all come from a boy younger than two with a congenital heart defect.

The chain employs TRBV13 and TRBJ2-7, with 9 positions matching TRBD1. Germline CDR1 reads PRHDT; CDR2 reads FYEKMQ (reference sequence). After removal of 5 bases from V and 4 bases from J, the junction contained 12 bases not matched to a gene. The length of the CDR3 is 16 residues. CDR3 DNA: TGTGCCAGCAGCCCACGTCGTGAGACAGGGGGGTACGAGCAGTACTTC. This codes for CASSPRRETGGYEQYF. Drawing the rest from reference TRBV13 and TRBJ2-7, the complete variable domain is AAGVIQSPRHLIKEKRETATLKCYPIPRHDTVYWYQQGPGQDPQFLISFYEKMQSDKGSIPDRFSAQQFSDYHSELNMSSLELGDSALYFCASSPRRETGGYEQYFGPGTRLTVT.

The chain employs TRBV27 and TRBJ2-2; tentative D call: TRBD1 (6 bases). The CDR3 covers 15 residues. Germline assignment: CDR1 MNHEY and CDR2 SMNVEV (reference sequence). V dropped 3 bases and J dropped 4 bases, with 12 bases sitting between them. In DNA form, the CDR3 reads TGTGCCAGCAGTTTTTCCAGGGGAAGCACCGGGGAGCTGTTTTTT. This gives the protein CASSFSRGSTGELFF.

CDR3 DNA: TGTGCCAGCAACCTAAGTAGTCGGGAGGGCCATTGTAATGAGCAGTTCTTC. Encoded protein: CASNLSSREGHCNEQFF. The chain combines TRBV28 with TRBJ2-1, with TRBD2 matching over 8 bases. Germline CDR1 MDHEN, CDR2 SYDVKM. This CDR3 is 17 amino acids long. The V and J ends lost 7 bases and 7 bases, in that order; junction bases with no gene match: 18.

This clone was detected only once. This chain joins TRBV2 and TRBJ2-4, with 8 bases lining up with TRBD1. After removal of 6 bases from V and 0 bases from J, the junction contained 16 bases not matched to a gene. This CDR3 is built from 19 residues. Germline assignment: CDR1 SNHLY and CDR2 FYNNEI. The CDR3 nucleotides read TGTGCCAGCAGCCAACAGGGGACAGGCCTAGTTTTAGCCAAAAACATTCAGTACTTC. Translation: CASSQQGTGLVLAKNIQYF.

This clone was found once. The chain links TRBV7-3 to TRBJ1-1; D is unclear. The CDR3 contains 11 residues. The germline V gene has CDR1 SGHTA and CDR2 FQGTGA. Trimming removed 8 bases at V and 1 base at J, with 5 bases between. The CDR3 sequence is CASFKNTEAFF. The CDR3 region has the DNA TGTGCCAGCTTCAAGAACACTGAAGCTTTCTTT.

V usage is TRBV4-3 and J usage is TRBJ2-7; TRBD2 agrees at 11 bases. From germline, CDR1 is LGHNA and CDR2 YSLEER. This CDR3 has 17 residues. V gave up 0 bases and J gave up 0 bases; unmatched junction bases: 4. CDR3 residues: CASSQDPGLAASYEQYF. In nucleotides, the CDR3 is TGCGCCAGCAGCCAAGATCCGGGACTAGCGGCCTCCTACGAGCAGTACTTC.

This sequence joins TRBV7-6 and TRBJ2-7; 9 positions match TRBD1. Per the germline V gene, CDR1 is SGHVS and CDR2 is FNYEAQ. V gave up 4 bases and J gave up 0 bases; unmatched junction bases: 4. The CDR3 spans 15 residues. In DNA form, the CDR3 reads TGTGCCAGCAGCTCTGGACAGGGGCACTCCTACGAGCAGTACTTC. Encoded protein: CASSSGQGHSYEQYF.

This clone appeared a single time. This chain joins TRBV2 and TRBJ2-3, with D maybe TRBD2 (5 bases). V shed 6 bases and J shed 4 bases, with 17 bases lying between them. CDR1 is SNHLY, CDR2 FYNNEI, per germline. This CDR3 has 15 residues. This CDR3 is CASRVEAERADTQYF. Here the CDR3 DNA reads TGTGCCAGCAGGGTGGAGGCAGAGAGGGCAGATACGCAGTATTTT.

In this sample, this clone turned up once. The J gene is TRBJ2-6, the V gene TRBV18, with D perhaps matching TRBD1 (5 bases). This CDR3 spans 16 amino acids. V lost 1 base, J lost 0 bases, and 7 bases lay in between. From germline, CDR1 is KGHSH and CDR2 LQKENI. The CDR3 sequence: CASSPRDSSGANVLTF. In nucleotides, the CDR3 is TGTGCCAGCTCACCACGCGACAGCTCTGGGGCCAACGTCCTGACTTTC.

V usage is TRBV9 and J usage is TRBJ2-6; D ambiguous. From germline, CDR1 is SGDLS and CDR2 YYNGEE. This CDR3 is built from 17 residues. The V end lost 0 bases, the J end lost 1 base, and 11 bases lay between the germline ends. CDR3 sequence reads: CASSVGHGRSGANVLTF. CDR3 sequence (DNA): TGTGCCAGCAGCGTAGGTCACGGTCGATCTGGGGCCAACGTCCTGACTTTC.